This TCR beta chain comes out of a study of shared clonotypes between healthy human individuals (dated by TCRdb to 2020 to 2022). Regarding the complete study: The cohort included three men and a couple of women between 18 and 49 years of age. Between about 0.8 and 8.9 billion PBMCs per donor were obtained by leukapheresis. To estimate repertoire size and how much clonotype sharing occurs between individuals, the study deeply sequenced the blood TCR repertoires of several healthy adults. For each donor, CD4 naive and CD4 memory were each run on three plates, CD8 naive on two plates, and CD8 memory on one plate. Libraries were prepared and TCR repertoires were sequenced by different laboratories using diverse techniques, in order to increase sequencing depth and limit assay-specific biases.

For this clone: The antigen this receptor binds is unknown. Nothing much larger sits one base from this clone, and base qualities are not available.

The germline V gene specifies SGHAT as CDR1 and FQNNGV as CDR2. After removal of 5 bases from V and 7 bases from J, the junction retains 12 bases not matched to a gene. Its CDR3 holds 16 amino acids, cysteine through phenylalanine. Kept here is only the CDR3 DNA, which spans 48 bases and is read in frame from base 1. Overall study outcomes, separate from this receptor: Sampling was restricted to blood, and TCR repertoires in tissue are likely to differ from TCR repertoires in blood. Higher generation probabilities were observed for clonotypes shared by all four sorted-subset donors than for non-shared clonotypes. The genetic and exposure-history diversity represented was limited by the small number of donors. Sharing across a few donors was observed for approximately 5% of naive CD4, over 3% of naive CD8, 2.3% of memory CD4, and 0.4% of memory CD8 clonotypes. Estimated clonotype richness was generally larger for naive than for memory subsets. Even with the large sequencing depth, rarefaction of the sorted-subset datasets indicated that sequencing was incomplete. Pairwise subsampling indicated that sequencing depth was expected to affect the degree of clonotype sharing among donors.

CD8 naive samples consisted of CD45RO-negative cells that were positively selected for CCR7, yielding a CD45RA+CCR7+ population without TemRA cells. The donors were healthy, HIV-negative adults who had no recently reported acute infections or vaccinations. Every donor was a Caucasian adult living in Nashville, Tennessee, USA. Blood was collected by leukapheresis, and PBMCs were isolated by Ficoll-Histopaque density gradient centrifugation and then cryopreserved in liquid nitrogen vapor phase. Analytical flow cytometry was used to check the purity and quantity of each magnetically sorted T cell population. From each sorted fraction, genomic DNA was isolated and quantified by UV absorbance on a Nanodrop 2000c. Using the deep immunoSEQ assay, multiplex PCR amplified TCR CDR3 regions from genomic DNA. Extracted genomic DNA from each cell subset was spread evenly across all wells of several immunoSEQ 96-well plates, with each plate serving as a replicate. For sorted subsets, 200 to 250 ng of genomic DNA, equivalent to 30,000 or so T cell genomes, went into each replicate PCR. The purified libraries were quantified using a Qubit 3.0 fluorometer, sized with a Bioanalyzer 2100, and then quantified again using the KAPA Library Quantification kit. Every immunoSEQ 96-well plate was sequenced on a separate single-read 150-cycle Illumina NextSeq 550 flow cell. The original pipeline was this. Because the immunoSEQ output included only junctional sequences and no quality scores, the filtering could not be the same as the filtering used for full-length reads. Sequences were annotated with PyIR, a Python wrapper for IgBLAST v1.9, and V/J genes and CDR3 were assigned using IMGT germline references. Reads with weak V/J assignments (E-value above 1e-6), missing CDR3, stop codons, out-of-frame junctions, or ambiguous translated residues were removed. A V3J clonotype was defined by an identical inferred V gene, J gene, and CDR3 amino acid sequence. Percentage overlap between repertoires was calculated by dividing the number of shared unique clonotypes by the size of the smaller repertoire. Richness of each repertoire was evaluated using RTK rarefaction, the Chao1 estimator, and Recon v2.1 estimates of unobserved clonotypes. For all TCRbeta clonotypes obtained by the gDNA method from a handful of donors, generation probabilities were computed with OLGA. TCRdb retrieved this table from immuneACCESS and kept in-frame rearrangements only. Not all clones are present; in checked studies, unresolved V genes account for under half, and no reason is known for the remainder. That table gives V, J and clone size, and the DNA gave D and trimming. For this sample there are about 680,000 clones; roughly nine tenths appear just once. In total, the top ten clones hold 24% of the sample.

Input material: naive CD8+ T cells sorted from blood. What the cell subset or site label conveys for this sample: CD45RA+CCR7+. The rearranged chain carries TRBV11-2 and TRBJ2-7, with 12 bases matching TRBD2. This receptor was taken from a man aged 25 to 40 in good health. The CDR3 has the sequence CASSGRTSGKALEQYF. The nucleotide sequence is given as TGTGCCAGCAGCGGACGGACTAGCGGGAAGGCTTTGGAGCAGTACTTC.